This T cell receptor beta chain was retrieved from a study of T cells in narcolepsy. With regard to this clone: Its antigen is unidentified.

Trimming pared 0 bases from V and 7 bases from J, leaving 13 bases between. The CDR3 has 14 amino acids. Germline CDR1 is GTSNPN and CDR2 is SVGIG (reference sequence). Overall study findings and caveats: Healthy controls reportedly lacked the autoreactive clonotypes serially found in patients' blood. In some patient and control memory CD4+ samples, autoreactive clones were absent.

TCRdb's table, derived via immunoSEQ multiplex PCR, lists solely in-frame clones and lacks some. The data hold about 34,000 clones, with approximately 78% observed a single time. Specimen: CD45RA- memory CD4+ T cells from PBMCs. The chain joins TRBV30 to TRBJ1-3, with D possibly matching TRBD1 (6 bases). This sequence was found in a human donor with narcolepsy. CDR3 nucleotides: TGTGCCTGGAGTGTACTGGGGGCAGGGAACACCATATATTTT. Residues: CAWSVLGAGNTIYF.